This T cell receptor (beta chain) is drawn from a study of T cell responses to AZD1222 COVID-19 vaccine. Whole-study findings and limits: Spike regions recognized by vaccine-associated CD4 TCRs spanned the protein, led by 160-218 and 743-854. Vaccination with two AZD1222 doses was followed by a rise in Spike-specific TCR breadth and depth.

A remark on this clone: Its target is unknown.

CDR3 length equals 17 residues. Germline trimming cut 8 bases from V and 0 bases from J; bases unmatched to any gene: 13. Germline CDR1 reads LNHDA; CDR2 reads SQIVND (reference sequence). TCRdb's table, derived via immunoSEQ multiplex PCR, lists solely in-frame clones and lacks some. In the table there are 80,000 or so clones, around 90% of which are singletons. The sequencing here drew on peripheral blood, taken on day 0 of MenACWY control vaccination. This clonotype originated in an adult in good health. V and J are TRBV19 and TRBJ1-5; 7 nucleotides match TRBD1. In nucleotides, the CDR3 is TGTGCCAGTCCCCCCCTGGAGGGGGCGAGTAGCAATCAGCCCCAGCATTTT. Encoded protein: CASPPLEGASSNQPQHF.